The rows below give T cell receptor beta chains drawn from one sample of a study of blood T cell repertoires in COVID-19. Clones were sequenced by immunoSEQ multiplex PCR, and TCRdb holds only the in-frame ones, with some missing. The table records about 190,000 clones, approximately 84% of them present only once. Sequenced sample: PBMCs or T cells enriched from blood (not recorded which). These receptors came from a woman in her 30s who had recovered from COVID-19. CDR3s include the opening cysteine and the closing phenylalanine or tryptophan. The D gene is left open where the match is weak. Where a row states a size, it is once, few, many or the class of an expanded clone; other rows omit it.

CDR3 protein,CDR3 DNA,V gene,D gene,clone size,J gene
CASSSGLAGVGELFF,TGTGCCAGCAGCTCGGGACTAGCGGGAGTAGGGGAGCTGTTTTTT,TRBV7-2,TRBD2,-,TRBJ2-2
CASSRRGPTNYGYTF,TGTGCCAGCAGCCGTCGAGGCCCGACTAACTATGGCTACACCTTC,TRBV7-9,-,-,TRBJ1-2
CASSLVLYSGNTIYF,TGTGCCAGCAGTTTAGTACTCTACTCTGGAAACACCATATATTTT,TRBV28,-,-,TRBJ1-3
CASSSMSLDTQYF,TGTGCCAGCAGCTCTATGAGCTTAGATACGCAGTATTTT,TRBV13,-,-,TRBJ2-3
CASSRQDFYNEQFF,TGTGCCAGTAGTCGCCAAGACTTCTACAATGAGCAGTTCTTC,TRBV19,-,few,TRBJ2-1
CASSEGLGTDTQYF,TGTGCCAGCAGTGAAGGGCTGGGCACAGATACGCAGTATTTT,TRBV6-1,-,-,TRBJ2-3
CASSFGLASTDTQYF,TGTGCCAGCAGTTTTGGACTAGCTTCCACAGATACGCAGTATTTT,TRBV2,TRBD2,once,TRBJ2-3
CASSLGGGAEAFF,TGTGCCAGCAGCTTAGGAGGGGGCGCTGAAGCTTTCTTT,TRBV5-4,TRBD1,once,TRBJ1-1
CSATEGAVYNEQFF,TGCAGTGCTACTGAGGGGGCGGTCTACAATGAGCAGTTCTTC,TRBV20-1,TRBD1,once,TRBJ2-1
CASSFSDKNSPLHF,TGTGCCAGCAGTTTTTCGGACAAGAATTCACCCCTCCACTTT,TRBV28,-,once,TRBJ1-6
CASSIKRPSGNTIYF,TGTGCCAGTAGTATTAAGCGGCCTTCTGGAAACACCATATATTTT,TRBV19,-,-,TRBJ1-3
CAWSRTVRGPQHF,TGTGCCTGGAGTAGGACAGTCCGGGGGCCCCAGCATTTT,TRBV30,-,-,TRBJ1-5
CASSLDHLSQGGYTF,TGTGCCAGCAGCTTGGACCACCTTTCCCAGGGTGGCTACACCTTC,TRBV7-9,-,-,TRBJ1-2
CATTGVPYNEQFF,TGTGCCACTACAGGGGTTCCCTACAATGAGCAGTTCTTC,TRBV24-1,TRBD1,-,TRBJ2-1
CASSLPGQGGMRADTQYF,TGTGCCAGCAGCCTGCCGGGACAGGGCGGAATGAGGGCAGATACGCAGTATTTT,TRBV7-9,TRBD1,-,TRBJ2-3
CASSLFALGQGRNTIYF,TGCGCCAGCAGCTTGTTTGCCCTGGGACAGGGGAGAAACACCATATATTTT,TRBV5-1,TRBD1,-,TRBJ1-3
CASSWDRVMRNQPQHF,TGTGCCAGCAGTTGGGACAGGGTGATGCGGAATCAGCCCCAGCATTTT,TRBV28,TRBD1,-,TRBJ1-5
CASSPRGDRGRETQYF,TGCGCCAGCAGCCCAAGAGGGGACAGGGGTCGGGAGACCCAGTACTTC,TRBV5-1,TRBD1,-,TRBJ2-5
CASSSTGSTEAFF,TGTGCCAGCAGCTCGACAGGGAGCACTGAAGCTTTCTTT,TRBV11-3,TRBD1,-,TRBJ1-1
CASSFGGAATDTQYF,TGTGCCAGCAGCTTTGGGGGGGCGGCCACAGATACGCAGTATTTT,TRBV7-3,-,-,TRBJ2-3
CASSVDGGKTDTQYF,TGTGCCAGCAGCGTAGACGGCGGGAAGACAGATACGCAGTATTTT,TRBV9,-,once,TRBJ2-3
CATSDGTGGAEAFF,TGTGCCACCAGTGATGGGACAGGCGGCGCTGAAGCTTTCTTT,TRBV24-1,TRBD1,-,TRBJ1-1
CATSALGTGGIDTQYF,TGTGCCACCAGTGCTCTAGGGACAGGGGGTATAGATACGCAGTATTTT,TRBV24-1,TRBD1,-,TRBJ2-3
CASSAGQGYLYEQYF,TGCGCCAGCAGTGCCGGACAGGGTTACCTCTACGAGCAGTACTTC,TRBV10-1,TRBD1,-,TRBJ2-7
CASSPTQGLAEAFF,TGTGCCAGCTCACCAACGCAGGGTTTGGCTGAAGCTTTCTTT,TRBV18,-,few,TRBJ1-1
CASTTDSREKLFF,TGTGCCAGCACCACGGACAGCCGGGAAAAACTGTTTTTT,TRBV2,-,-,TRBJ1-4
CASSSGGAEQPQHF,TGTGCCAGCAGTTCAGGGGGCGCTGAGCAGCCCCAGCATTTT,TRBV28,TRBD1,once,TRBJ1-5
CASSLIGGGNTEAFF,TGTGCCAGCAGCTTAATCGGGGGGGGGAACACTGAAGCTTTCTTT,TRBV7-8,-,-,TRBJ1-1
CASSQGEATF,TGTGCCAGCAGCCAGGGGGAGGCTACCTTC,TRBV7-9,TRBD1,-,TRBJ1-2
CASSRRLAGGPVQDTQYF,TGTGCCAGCAGCCGCAGACTAGCGGGGGGGCCGGTGCAAGATACGCAGTATTTT,TRBV7-8,TRBD2,-,TRBJ2-3
CASSSRDWGWWGHEQYF,TGTGCCAGCAGCTCCCGGGACTGGGGGTGGTGGGGACACGAGCAGTACTTC,TRBV7-4,-,-,TRBJ2-7
CAWSVAEQRGYTF,TGTGCCTGGAGTGTTGCGGAGCAACGTGGCTACACCTTC,TRBV30,-,-,TRBJ1-2
CASSLGLAGQGTQYF,TGTGCCAGCAGCTTGGGACTAGCGGGACAAGGTACGCAGTATTTT,TRBV7-2,TRBD2,-,TRBJ2-3
CASSLGGVGEQFF,TGTGCCAGCAGTTTAGGGGGGGTAGGGGAGCAGTTCTTC,TRBV12-3/TRBV12-4,-,-,TRBJ2-1
CASSLGGNIDSPLHF,TGCGCCAGCAGCTTAGGGGGAAATATTGATTCACCCCTCCACTTT,TRBV5-1,-,-,TRBJ1-6
CASSPPGRPQHF,TGTGCCAGCAGCCCCCCTGGGCGGCCCCAGCATTTT,TRBV28,-,-,TRBJ1-5
CASNQGGDEKLFF,TGTGCCAGCAACCAGGGTGGGGATGAAAAACTGTTTTTT,TRBV28,-,-,TRBJ1-4
CASSIDSWAETQYF,TGTGCCAGTAGTATAGACTCCTGGGCGGAGACCCAGTACTTC,TRBV19,-,-,TRBJ2-5
CSASPRVTETQYF,TGCAGTGCTAGTCCCAGGGTGACAGAGACCCAGTACTTC,TRBV20-1,-,-,TRBJ2-5
CASKQSRGQGFYGYTF,TGTGCCAGCAAGCAATCGAGGGGACAGGGATTCTATGGCTACACCTTC,TRBV28,TRBD1,-,TRBJ1-2
CASSPIRDGGNTEAFF,TGTGCCAGCAGCCCGATTCGGGACGGGGGGAACACTGAAGCTTTCTTT,TRBV11-2,-,once,TRBJ1-1
CASIIQRGSGIRNEQFF,TGTGCCAGCATTATACAGAGGGGGAGCGGTATACGCAATGAGCAGTTCTTC,TRBV28,-,-,TRBJ2-1
CASSKTGGQPQHF,TGTGCCAGCAGCAAGACAGGCGGTCAGCCCCAGCATTTT,TRBV3-1/TRBV3-2,-,-,TRBJ1-5
CASSSRTGGGYTF,TGTGCCAGCAGCTCTAGGACAGGGGGCGGCTACACCTTC,TRBV11-2,TRBD1,-,TRBJ1-2
CATSDPLTGSNQPQHF,TGTGCCACCAGTGACCCTCTGACAGGAAGCAATCAGCCCCAGCATTTT,TRBV24-1,-,-,TRBJ1-5